This passage covers 16 T cell receptor beta chains from one sample sequenced in a study of T cell repertoires in cytomegalovirus infection. Using its own MiXCR run on the reads, TCRdb lists one record per CDR3 protein. The sample shows approximately 100,000 distinct CDR3 sequences, around 29% of them seen only once. The antigens these receptors bind are not known. Sequencing was performed on CD8+ T cells from cultured PBMCs, taken from culture after CMV antigen stimulation. The receptors shown here come from a human donor in good health (CMV status not recorded). Some clones in this sample may be carry-over from other donors' samples.

The gene calls are TRBV2 and TRBJ2-1; 13 bases line up with TRBD2. Per germline, CDR1 SNHLY and CDR2 FYNNEI. The ends lost 7 bases at V and 1 base at J; junction bases unmatched: 10. This CDR3 spans 18 amino acids. The CDR3 loop reads CASTGTSGGAGSYNEQFF. CDR3 nucleotide sequence: TGTGCCAGCACCGGAACTAGCGGGGGGGCAGGTTCCTACAATGAGCAGTTCTTC.

The V gene is TRBV9, the J gene TRBJ2-1, with 10 bases aligning to TRBD1. V gave up 4 bases and J gave up 5 bases; unmatched junction bases: 6. The CDR3 contains 15 residues. Germline values: CDR1 SGDLS, CDR2 YYNGEE. CDR3 residues: CASSTRTGGDNEQFF. The CDR3 nucleotides are TGTGCCAGCAGCACCCGGACAGGGGGGGACAATGAGCAGTTCTTC.

CDR3 loop: CASSYRGRREQYF. The CDR3 DNA reads TGTGCCAGCAGTTACAGGGGGCGCCGGGAGCAGTACTTC. The J gene is TRBJ2-7, the V gene TRBV6-5, with 7 bases identical to TRBD1. The CDR3 totals 13 residues. V lost 2 bases and J lost 7; bases outside the gene matches: 5. Germline V CDR1 and CDR2: MNHEY, SVGAGI.

This chain connects TRBV13 to TRBJ2-5; no clear D gene. Germline CDR1 is PRHDT and CDR2 is FYEKMQ (reference sequence). The CDR3 runs to 14 residues. V was clipped by 6 bases and J by 5 bases, with 16 bases between them. CDR3 loop: CASSWGPVGETQYF. For the CDR3, the DNA is TGTGCCAGCAGTTGGGGTCCTGTGGGGGAGACCCAGTACTTC.

This clonotype was seen repeatedly, ten times or more. V and J are TRBV7-2 and TRBJ2-3, with TRBD2 matching 13 bases. The length of the CDR3 is 16 residues. Germline V gene lookup returns CDR1 SGHTA and CDR2 FQGNSA. With V trimmed by 5 bases and J by 5 bases, 7 bases remained unmatched. The CDR3 DNA is TGTGCCAGCAGCACGACTAGCGGGGGGACGGGAGATACGCAGTATTTT. Its translation: CASSTTSGGTGDTQYF.

This chain connects TRBV6-1 to TRBJ1-4; 9 bases map to TRBD1. Germline CDR1 MNHNS, CDR2 SASEGT. The ends lost 4 bases at V and 1 base at J; junction bases unmatched: 4. The CDR3 has 16 residues. The DNA for the CDR3 is TGTGCCAGCAGTGGACTGGACAGGGGAACTAATGAAAAACTGTTTTTT. This gives the protein CASSGLDRGTNEKLFF.

This clonotype has just a few counts. The chain carries TRBV7-9 and TRBJ2-1, with D unclear. The length of the CDR3 is 14 residues. Trimming removed 4 bases at V and 7 bases at J, with 14 bases between. CDR1 and CDR2 (germline): SEHNR, FQNEAQ (reference sequence). The CDR3 here is CASSSPPRANEQFF. The CDR3 coding sequence is TGTGCCAGCAGCTCGCCCCCCCGGGCGAATGAGCAGTTCTTC.

This clonotype has ten or more counts. The chain couples TRBV7-6 to TRBJ1-1; no clear D. Trimming removed 5 bases at V and 2 bases at J, with 9 bases between. The germline gives CDR1 SGHVS, CDR2 FNYEAQ. There are 13 residues in the CDR3. CDR3 protein: CASSEGTNTEAFF. In nucleotides, the CDR3 is TGTGCCAGCAGCGAGGGAACAAACACTGAAGCTTTCTTT.

This clonotype was observed once. The chain links TRBV27 to TRBJ1-6, with 9 bases matching TRBD1. Germline CDR1 reads MNHEY; CDR2 reads SMNVEV (reference sequence). Trimming at V came to 7 bases and at J to 14 bases, leaving 12 bases not matched to a gene. The CDR3 extends over 14 amino acids. CDR3 loop: CASTYRDREGTLHF. CDR3 sequence (DNA): TGTGCCAGCACCTACCGGGACAGGGAAGGAACCCTCCACTTT.

This clonotype was counted a few times. The chain is built from TRBV6-1 and TRBJ2-4; 8 positions match TRBD1. The CDR3 contains 18 residues. CDR1 and CDR2 (germline): MNHNS, SASEGT. V lost 6 bases to trimming and J lost 2 bases; unmatched junction nucleotides: 15. CDR3 protein: CASRASTGVYGPKNIQYF. The CDR3 region has the DNA TGTGCCAGCAGGGCCTCGACAGGGGTTTATGGACCCAAAAACATTCAGTACTTC.

Comment on this clonotype: As the CDR3 is not closed by the conserved phenylalanine or tryptophan, this likely results from a read error. The genes are TRBV28 and TRBJ2-5; D possibly matches TRBD1 or TRBD2 (5 bases each). The germline gives CDR1 MDHEN, CDR2 SYDVKM. V lost 6 bases to trimming and J lost 4 bases, with 21 bases between them. This CDR3 region has 16 residues. The CDR3 sequence: CASSDPGPLVRETQYL. The DNA for the CDR3 is TGTGCCAGCAGCGACCCGGGACCTCTGGTGCGAGAGACCCAGTACCTC.

This clonotype was observed at least ten times. CDR3 bases: TGTGCCAGCAGTCCAAGCGGGGGGATGCCAGATACGCAGTATTTT. It codes for CASSPSGGMPDTQYF. The J gene is TRBJ2-3, the V gene TRBV7-8; 9 bases fit TRBD2. The CDR3 has 15 residues. V trimming: 6 bases; J trimming: 4 bases; junction bases outside the gene matches: 8. CDR1 and CDR2 (germline): SGHVS, FQNEAQ.

The rearrangement links TRBV7-2 to TRBJ2-3; D is perhaps TRBD1 (6 bases). This CDR3 region has 15 residues. CDR1 SGHTA and CDR2 FQGNSA come from the germline V gene. V gave up 1 base and J gave up 0 bases, with 8 bases separating them. CDR3 nucleotide sequence: TGTGCCAGCAGCTTAGAAGGGGGTAGCACAGATACGCAGTATTTT. Its translation: CASSLEGGSTDTQYF.

The chain combines TRBV29-1 with TRBJ1-2, with D possibly matching TRBD1 (6 bases). Trimming left V 3 bases short and J 8 bases short, with 16 bases between. The germline gives CDR1 SQVTM, CDR2 ANQGSEA. The CDR3 length is 13 residues. CDR3 sequence (DNA): TGCAGCGTTGAGAAACAGGGAAATTGGGGCTACACCTTC. This gives the protein CSVEKQGNWGYTF. Variable domain in full (rest from reference TRBV29-1 and TRBJ1-2): SAVISQKPSRDICQRGTSLTIQCQVDSQVTMMFWYRQQPGQSLTLIATANQGSEATYESGFVIDKFPISRPNLTFSTLTVSNMSPEDSSIYLCSVEKQGNWGYTFGSGTRLTVV.

In this sample, this clonotype turned up many times. This rearrangement joins TRBV7-9 to TRBJ2-5; D remains ambiguous. The germline V and J ends were trimmed by 5 bases and 1 base, with 11 bases remaining between them. This CDR3 comprises 14 residues. Germline V gene lookup returns CDR1 SEHNR and CDR2 FQNEAQ (reference sequence). DNA for the CDR3: TGTGCCAGCAGCAGTAGTTCCATCCAAGAGACCCAGTACTTC. Translated, it gives CASSSSSIQETQYF.

The DNA of the CDR3 is TGCAGTGCCCGCAAACCTCCTAGCGGGGGGGCCTCCTACAATGAGCAGTTCTTC. This sequence encodes CSARKPPSGGASYNEQFF. The rearrangement links TRBV20-1 to TRBJ2-1; 12 bases fit TRBD2. CDR3 length equals 18 residues. Per germline, CDR1 DFQATT and CDR2 SNEGSKA (reference sequence). The junction had 12 bases not matched to a gene; V was cut back by 6 bases and J by 0 bases.